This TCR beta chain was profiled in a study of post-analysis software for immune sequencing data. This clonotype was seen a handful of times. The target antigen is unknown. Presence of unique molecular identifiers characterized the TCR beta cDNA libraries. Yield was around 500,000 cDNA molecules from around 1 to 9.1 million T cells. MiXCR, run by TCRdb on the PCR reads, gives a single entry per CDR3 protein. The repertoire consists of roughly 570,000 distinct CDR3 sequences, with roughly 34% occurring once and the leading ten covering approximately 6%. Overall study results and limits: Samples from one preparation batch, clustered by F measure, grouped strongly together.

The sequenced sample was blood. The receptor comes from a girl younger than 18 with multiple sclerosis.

The DNA for the CDR3 is TGCAGTGCTGGGACCCCCAATCAGCCCCAGCATTTT. Protein: CSAGTPNQPQHF. The chain couples TRBV20-1 to TRBJ1-5, with D perhaps TRBD1 (5 bases). The V gene lost 5 bases and the J gene lost 3 bases, with 8 bases spanning the gap. The CDR3 covers 12 residues. Germline values: CDR1 DFQATT, CDR2 SNEGSKA (reference sequence).